Sequencing of this T cell receptor (beta chain) was carried out in a study of T-cell reconstitution after alpha-beta-depleted transplantation in children. Unique molecular identifiers were used to barcode this TCRbeta library. Each CDR3 protein gets one entry after TCRdb re-called the PCR reads with MiXCR. The sample lists about 610,000 distinct CDR3 sequences; over 9.5% were seen once. Germline trimming cut 5 bases from V and 2 bases from J; bases unmatched to any gene: 8. CDR3 length: 16 amino acids. This specimen was PBMCs from the stem cell graft donor, taken from the stem cell graft. The receptor's source is a human donor who donated a stem cell graft to a child with acute myeloid leukemia. V usage is TRBV12-3 or TRBV12-4 and J usage is TRBJ2-7, with TRBD2 matching 11 bases. The CDR3 protein is CASSRTSGLAAYEQYF. Written as DNA, the CDR3 is TGTGCCAGCAGTCGGACTAGCGGGTTGGCCGCCTACGAGCAGTACTTC.